Shown below are 9 T cell receptor beta chains from a single sample sequenced in a study of blood T cell repertoires in COVID-19. Repertoires were generated with immunoSEQ multiplex PCR, while TCRdb's copy carries only in-frame clones and drops some. This sample has roughly 73,000 clones; 80% to 90% occur once, and the top ten carry 29%. The sequencing sample was made of peripheral blood. The receptors come from a woman aged 80 or over with active or convalescent COVID-19.

V usage is TRBV30 and J usage is TRBJ2-1; the D gene is possibly TRBD1 (7 bases). V dropped 5 bases and J dropped 7 bases, with 15 bases sitting between them. Germline values: CDR1 GTSNPN, CDR2 SVGIG (reference sequence). The CDR3 is made up of 13 amino acids. CDR3 nucleotide sequence: TGTGCCTGGGCCCAGGGGGGCTCAAATGAGCAGTTCTTC. Its translation: CAWAQGGSNEQFF.

The chain uses TRBV27 and TRBJ1-2, with a weak D call TRBD1 (5 bases). The CDR3 is made up of 11 amino acids. V gave up 6 bases and J gave up 6 bases, with 8 bases separating them. Germline values: CDR1 MNHEY, CDR2 SMNVEV (reference sequence). The CDR3 DNA sequence: TGTGCCAGCAGCGGGGGGGATGGCTACACCTTC. This translates into CASSGGDGYTF.

The rearrangement uses TRBV4-1 and TRBJ1-2, with D possibly being TRBD1 (6 bases). Per the germline V gene, CDR1 is MGHRA and CDR2 is YSYEKL. The CDR3 is 14 amino acids. V lost 0 bases, J lost 4 bases, and 9 bases lay in between. CDR3 protein: CASSQDGQIYGYTF. For the CDR3, the DNA is TGCGCCAGCAGCCAAGACGGACAGATCTATGGCTACACCTTC.

This clone was found once. The chain employs TRBV27 and TRBJ2-7; a weak D match, TRBD1 (6 bases). Looked up from germline, CDR1 is MNHEY and CDR2 is SMNVEV (reference sequence). Trimming pared 5 bases from V and 6 bases from J, leaving 14 bases between. This CDR3 comprises 13 residues. The CDR3 protein is CASSAGPGVEQYF. CDR3 DNA: TGTGCCAGCAGTGCTGGACCAGGGGTCGAGCAGTACTTC.

This clone showed up just once. This chain connects TRBV10-3 to TRBJ2-3; TRBD2 agrees at 9 bases. This CDR3 is 13 amino acids long. With V trimmed by 10 bases and J by 4 bases, 6 bases remained unmatched. Germline-derived CDR1 and CDR2 are ENHRY and SYGVKD. The CDR3 here is CASSGGLPDTQYF. Here the CDR3 DNA reads TGTGCCAGTAGCGGGGGCCTCCCAGATACGCAGTATTTT.

The chain has TRBV5-1 and TRBJ1-3; the D gene is possibly TRBD1 (5 bases). The CDR3 length is 16 residues. The V end was cut by 4 bases, the J end by 0 bases, with 14 bases between. Germline V gene data show CDR1 as SGHRS and CDR2 as YFSETQ. CDR3 protein: CASSLAGLYSGNTIYF. The DNA of the CDR3 is TGCGCCAGCAGCCTTGCGGGGCTGTACTCTGGAAACACCATATATTTT.

The gene calls are TRBV24-1 and TRBJ2-1; TRBD1 is a possible D gene (6 bases). CDR3 length equals 16 residues. Trimming took 3 bases from V and 3 from J, leaving 14 bases between them. CDR1 is KGHDR and CDR2 is SFDVKD in the germline V gene. DNA of the CDR3: TGTGCCACCAGTGATGCACAGGGAAGTGACTACAATGAGCAGTTCTTC. Amino acids: CATSDAQGSDYNEQFF.

This rearrangement joins TRBV19 to TRBJ1-4, with a weak D call TRBD1 (5 bases). Germline-derived CDR1 and CDR2 are LNHDA and SQIVND (reference sequence). CDR3 size: 15 residues. The V end lost 1 base, the J end lost 5 bases, and 11 bases lay between the germline ends. The CDR3 protein is CASSIVDSLNEKLFF. The CDR3 coding sequence is TGTGCCAGTAGTATAGTCGACAGCCTCAATGAAAAACTGTTTTTT. Filled out from reference TRBV19 and TRBJ1-4, the complete variable domain reads DGGITQSPKYLFRKEGQNVTLSCEQNLNHDAMYWYRQDPGQGLRLIYYSQIVNDFQKGDIAEGYSVSREKKESFPLTVTSAQKNPTAFYLCASSIVDSLNEKLFFGSGTQLSVL.

For the CDR3, the DNA is TGTGCCAGTAAATCAAGTACCGGGACAGGGGCGTACTATGGCTACACCTTC. This gives the protein CASKSSTGTGAYYGYTF. The genes are TRBV19 and TRBJ1-2; 10 positions match TRBD1. Germline lookup yields CDR1 LNHDA and CDR2 SQIVND (reference sequence). J was trimmed by 3 bases and V by 7 bases; bases with no gene match: 14. This CDR3 region has 17 residues.